This is a list of T cell receptor beta chains from one sample in a study of T cell repertoires in cytomegalovirus infection. The antigens these receptors bind are not known. TCRdb reprocessed the reads via MiXCR and lists one record per CDR3 protein. This table holds roughly 700,000 distinct CDR3 sequences, around 30% found once. The material was cultured PBMCs, obtained from culture after CMV antigen stimulation. The receptors shown here come from a human donor in good health (CMV status not recorded). Some clones in this sample may be carry-over from other donors' samples. CDR3s include the opening cysteine and the closing phenylalanine or tryptophan. A D gene is named only where the DNA matches it firmly. Where a row states a size, it is once, few, many or the class of an expanded clone; other rows omit it.

TRBV27	.	TRBJ2-7	.	TGTGCCAGCACGCCAATGAGAGGCCCCTACGAGCAGTACTTC	CASTPMRGPYEQYF
TRBV15	.	TRBJ2-7	.	TGTGCCACCAGCAGGGCTCTTTGGGGGGCGGGACCCTACGAGCAGTACTTC	CATSRALWGAGPYEQYF
TRBV6-1	.	TRBJ2-3	.	TGTGCCAGCAGTGAATCGGGACCAAACACAGATACGCAGTATTTT	CASSESGPNTDTQYF
TRBV4-1	.	TRBJ2-7	.	TGTGCCAGCAGCCAAGAGGCCACGGGCAGAAAATACGAGCAGTACTTC	CASSQEATGRKYEQYF
TRBV19	.	TRBJ2-1	.	TGTGCCAGTACCCTCTCAGACTCGGGCCGGGGGTACAATGAGCAGTTCTTC	CASTLSDSGRGYNEQFF
TRBV6-6	.	TRBJ1-2	TRBD1	TGTGCCAGCAGTTACTCACGGACAGGGGGCTCTCACTATGGCTACACCTTC	CASSYSRTGGSHYGYTF
TRBV7-2	.	TRBJ2-1	.	TGTGCCAGCAGCATAGGAGTCGGTGAGCAGTTCTTC	CASSIGVGEQFF
TRBV27	few	TRBJ2-5	.	TGTGCCAGCAGTTGGGGAGAAAAAGAGACCCAGTACTTC	CASSWGEKETQYF
TRBV6-5	few	TRBJ2-1	TRBD2	TGTGCCAGCAGTCCCGTAGCGGGGCGCTCCTACAATGAGCAGTTCTTC	CASSPVAGRSYNEQFF
TRBV28	.	TRBJ2-4	.	TGTGCCAGCAGTAAGCATTCCGGAACGACTCAGTACTTC	CASSKHSGTTQYF
TRBV5-5	few	TRBJ2-4	.	TGTGCCAGCAGCTTTGGGTGGACCAAAAACATTCAGTACTTC	CASSFGWTKNIQYF
TRBV20-1	.	TRBJ2-1	TRBD2	TGCAGTGCTTCAGGGCTAGCGGGGGGCCGGGATGAGCAGTTCTTC	CSASGLAGGRDEQFF
TRBV10-3	.	TRBJ2-1	TRBD2	TGTGCCATCAGTGAAGAGACTAGCGGAGAGCAGTTCTTC	CAISEETSGEQFF
TRBV6-2/TRBV6-3	.	TRBJ2-5	TRBD1	TGTGCCAGCAGTTACCGACAGGGGGAAGAGACCCAGTACTTC	CASSYRQGEETQYF
TRBV20-1	.	TRBJ1-4	TRBD1	TGCAGTGCTACCCGACAGGGGGCACCTAATGAAAAACTGTTTTTT	CSATRQGAPNEKLFF
TRBV7-9	.	TRBJ2-1	TRBD2	TGTGCCAGCAGCTTATCACTAGCGGGGGAGAATGAGCAGTTCTTC	CASSLSLAGENEQFF
TRBV20-1	.	TRBJ2-1	.	TGCAGTGCTAAAAGGCCCGCGAATGAGCAGTTCTTC	CSAKRPANEQFF
TRBV5-4	.	TRBJ2-2	TRBD2	TGTGCCAGCAGCCCTCGGGGGGGCAACACCGGGGAGCTGTTTTTT	CASSPRGGNTGELFF
TRBV7-2	many	TRBJ1-6	.	TGTGCCAGCAGCTTAGCAGGCCCTTATAATTCACCCCTCCACTTT	CASSLAGPYNSPLHF
TRBV3-1	.	TRBJ2-7	.	TGTGCCAGCAGCCAAGTCCGAAGGGTCAGCACCTACGAGCAGTACTTC	CASSQVRRVSTYEQYF
TRBV7-2	many	TRBJ2-1	TRBD2	TGTGCCAGCAGCCCCCCGAGCGGGGGGTTATACAATGAGCAGTTCTTC	CASSPPSGGLYNEQFF
TRBV12-3/TRBV12-4	once	TRBJ2-5	.	TGTGCCAGCAGTGGTGGGCAGGGCAGGGAGTCCCAGTACTTC	CASSGGQGRESQYF
TRBV12-3/TRBV12-4	few	TRBJ1-2	.	TGTGCCAGCAGCGGGTCCAGATATGGCTACACCTTC	CASSGSRYGYTF
TRBV5-4	.	TRBJ1-1	.	TGTGCCAGCAGCTACCCGACCGCGAACACTGAAGCTTTCTTT	CASSYPTANTEAFF
TRBV6-1	.	TRBJ2-1	.	TGTGCCATTCTTAAGACAGGCGGCAGTGAGCAGTTCTTC	CAILKTGGSEQFF
TRBV5-4	.	TRBJ2-7	.	TGTGCCAGCAGCTTGGATTCAGGGGTCAACTCCTACGAGCAGTACTTC	CASSLDSGVNSYEQYF
TRBV6-2/TRBV6-3	.	TRBJ1-2	.	TGTGCCAGCAGTAAGGTCAACAGACGGACCTATGGCTACACCTTC	CASSKVNRRTYGYTF
TRBV5-4	few	TRBJ1-2	.	TGTGCCAGCAGCTCATTCCGGGCGGCGGGCTACACCTTC	CASSSFRAAGYTF
TRBV7-2	.	TRBJ1-2	TRBD1	TGTGCCAGCAGCGGGACGGGACAGGGGTTTGGCTACACCTTC	CASSGTGQGFGYTF
TRBV28	few	TRBJ2-4	.	TGTGCCAGCAGTTTGGACTTAAGTTTTCAGTACTTC	CASSLDLSFQYF
TRBV6-1	.	TRBJ1-6	.	TGTGCCAGCAGTCCACAGGGTGGCTGGGGTAATTCACCCCTCCACTTT	CASSPQGGWGNSPLHF
TRBV7-2	.	TRBJ2-7	.	TGTGCCACCACCACAGGGACCACCTACGAGCAGTACTTC	CATTTGTTYEQYF
TRBV7-8	.	TRBJ2-5	TRBD2	TGTGCCAGCAGCTTCCAGCGGGGGGGACGAGAGACCCAGTACTTC	CASSFQRGGRETQYF
TRBV7-2	many	TRBJ2-3	TRBD2	TGTGCCAGCAGCTTGGATCTAGCGGGTACGCAGTATTTT	CASSLDLAGTQYF
TRBV7-9	.	TRBJ1-1	TRBD1	TGTGCCAGCAGCTCCAGGGACAGGGAAACTGAAGCTTTCTTT	CASSSRDRETEAFF
TRBV30	.	TRBJ1-1	.	TGTGCCTGGATGCAACTGAACACTGAAGCTTTCTTT	CAWMQLNTEAFF
TRBV4-1	once	TRBJ2-1	.	TGCGCCAGCAGCCAAGGGGGGCAGGCAAGGGAGCAGTTCTTC	CASSQGGQAREQFF
TRBV12-3/TRBV12-4	.	TRBJ2-7	TRBD1	TGTGCCAGCACCCTGCGTGGGACAGGGCGTCACGAGCAGTACTTC	CASTLRGTGRHEQYF
TRBV5-3	.	TRBJ2-3	TRBD2	TGTGCCAGCAGCCTGCCTATCGGGACTAGCGCGGCAGATACGCAGTATTTT	CASSLPIGTSAADTQYF
TRBV12-3/TRBV12-4	.	TRBJ2-2	TRBD1	TGTGCCAGCAAGGGACAGGGGGGTCCCGGGGAGCTGTTTTTT	CASKGQGGPGELFF
TRBV6-2/TRBV6-3	.	TRBJ1-5	.	TGTGCCAGCAATCCGGGGACACTGACGCCCCAGCATTTT	CASNPGTLTPQHF
TRBV5-1	many	TRBJ1-1	.	TGCGCCAGCAGCTTGGCATCGGACACTGAAGCTTTCTTT	CASSLASDTEAFF
TRBV15	few	TRBJ2-2	.	TGTGCCACCAGCAGAGGGTTTGGGACCGGGGAGCTGTTTTTT	CATSRGFGTGELFF
TRBV7-8	few	TRBJ2-1	.	TGTGCCAGCAGACCGACCCGACAGCCGAACAATGAGCAGTTCTTC	CASRPTRQPNNEQFF